This T cell receptor (beta chain) was sequenced for a study of TIL therapy for anti-PD-1-resistant metastatic lung cancer (dated by TCRdb to about 2021). Notes on the research overall: Before any PD-1/PD-L1 blockade was given, tumors were harvested, nivolumab was then administered, and patients who progressed went on to receive lymphodepletion, an infusion of expanded TIL, and IL-2. Enrolled patients had a median age of roughly 54 years (range roughly 38-75) and a median tumor PD-L1 proportion score of approximately 6.6%. The cohort was composed predominantly of lung adenocarcinoma, with four EGFR-mutant and two ALK-rearranged tumors included, and half of patients were identified as current or former smokers. A median non-synonymous tumor mutation burden of under 1.9 mutations per megabase was determined across the cohort by whole-exome sequencing. Tumor and peripheral blood T cell receptor beta sequencing was used to track clonotypes across tumor, expanded TIL product and serial blood samples. The full study reports these points: The study protocol defined all tumor marker inferences as exploratory. The baseline peripheral repertoire was partially replaced by infused TIL clonotypes, which then decayed over months, and no apparent association between persistence and response was found. Because the cohort was highly selected, with more treatment-naive, never-smoker and oncogene-addicted patients than is typical, generalizability is limited.

The time point label on this specimen signifies: pre-treatment sample, taken before nivolumab and TIL therapy. A phase I trial run at two centers enrolled adults with stage 4 NSCLC between 2017 and early 2020. Samples came from a single-arm, open-label phase I trial of tumor-infiltrating lymphocyte therapy with nivolumab in advanced non-small cell lung cancer. Blood mononuclear cells from EDTA tubes were separated on a Ficoll gradient and snap-frozen as pellets, and DNA was extracted from the cells using a Qiagen mini-prep kit. TCR beta CDR3 regions were amplified from genomic DNA with the immunoSEQ v3 hsTCRB kit using bias-controlled multiplex PCR. TCR libraries were sequenced on an Illumina NextSeq 500 to 1.5 million to 2.5 million read pairs for survey level or roughly 4.5-6 million for deep level. Turning to the authors' computational methods: V, D and J genes were assigned, non-productive sequences were removed, and clonality was reported by immunoSEQ Analyzer software. To compare repertoires between infused TIL and blood, productive Simpson clonality was used along with the Morisita overlap index of productive TRB rearrangements. Absolute clonotype counts in blood were estimated by multiplying the lymphocyte count by the CD3+ fraction and by the productive frequency of the clone. What TCRdb holds here is the immuneACCESS table cut down to in-frame rearrangements. Part of the clones is not present; checked against another copy, under half of the missing clones reflect an unresolved V gene, and the others are unexplained. V, J and clone size are taken as reported in that table, and D and trimming were inferred from the DNA itself. The table for this sample lists about 36,000 clones; 73% of them were counted only once. The ten top clones hold 4.5% to 7% of the sample.

In the case of this clone: There is no known antigen for this receptor. Base-call qualities are not available, and no considerably larger clone is one nucleotide away. Other nucleotide sequences in the sample specify the same CDR3.

CDR1 SGHRS and CDR2 YFSETQ are derived from the germline V gene. V sheds 0 bases and J sheds 6 bases, leaving 2 bases between their ends. The CDR3 runs 11 amino acids, cysteine and phenylalanine included. The only DNA kept is the CDR3, 33 bases in frame from the first base. The source material was blood, sampled at baseline. The sequence derives from a person aged 25 to 80 with non-small cell lung cancer. The receptor chain draws on TRBV5-1 and TRBJ2-3; confidence is insufficient to name the D gene. CDR3 loop: CASSLADTQYF. The DNA is TGCGCCAGCAGCTTGGCGGATACGCAGTATTTT. Reference TRBV5-1 and TRBJ2-3 genes cover what lies past the CDR3, so the full variable domain is KAGVTQTPRYLIKTRGQQVTLSCSPISGHRSVSWYQQTPGQGLQFLFEYFSETQRNKGNFPGRFSGRQFSNSRSEMNVSTLELGDSALYLCASSLADTQYFGPGTRLTVL.